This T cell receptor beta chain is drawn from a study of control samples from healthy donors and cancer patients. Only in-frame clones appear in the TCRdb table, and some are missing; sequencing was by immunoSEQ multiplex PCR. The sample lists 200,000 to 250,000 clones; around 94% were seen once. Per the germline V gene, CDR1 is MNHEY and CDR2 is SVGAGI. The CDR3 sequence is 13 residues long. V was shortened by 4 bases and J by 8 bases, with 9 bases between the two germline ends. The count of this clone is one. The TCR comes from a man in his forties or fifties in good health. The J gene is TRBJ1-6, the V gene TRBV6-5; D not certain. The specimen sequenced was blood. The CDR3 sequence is CASSSLYDSPLHF. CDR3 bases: TGTGCCAGCAGTTCCCTCTACGATTCACCCCTCCACTTT.